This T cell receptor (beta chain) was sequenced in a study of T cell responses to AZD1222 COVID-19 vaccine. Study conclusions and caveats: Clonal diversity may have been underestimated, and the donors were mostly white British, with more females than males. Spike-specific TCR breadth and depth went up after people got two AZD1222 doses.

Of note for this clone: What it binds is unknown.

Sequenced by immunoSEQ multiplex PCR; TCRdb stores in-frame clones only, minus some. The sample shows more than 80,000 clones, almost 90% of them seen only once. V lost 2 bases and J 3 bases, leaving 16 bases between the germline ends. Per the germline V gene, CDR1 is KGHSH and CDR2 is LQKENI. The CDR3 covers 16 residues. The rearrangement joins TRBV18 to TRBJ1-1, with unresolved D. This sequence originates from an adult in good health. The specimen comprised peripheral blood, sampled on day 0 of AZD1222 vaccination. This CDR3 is CASSPYSVGTYTEAFF. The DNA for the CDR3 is TGTGCCAGCTCACCATATAGCGTTGGCACCTACACTGAAGCTTTCTTT. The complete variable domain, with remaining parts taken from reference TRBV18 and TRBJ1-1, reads NAGVMQNPRHLVRRRGQEARLRCSPMKGHSHVYWYRQLPEEGLKFMVYLQKENIIDESGMPKERFSAEFPKEGPSILRIQQVVRGDSAAYFCASSPYSVGTYTEAFFGQGTRLTVV.